The clone carrying this T cell receptor beta chain has a single count. This table comes from immunoSEQ multiplex PCR, and its TCRdb copy is limited to in-frame clones, with some not included. The sample shows approximately 89,000 clones, approximately 86% of them seen only once. The source of the sample is a study of PD-1 blockade in classical Hodgkin lymphoma. Study-wide background: Nivolumab was administered to patients intravenously at 3 mg/kg every 2 weeks.

The time point was: cycle 4 day 1 (C4D1), after five to seven weeks of nivolumab. Each patient experienced a relapse that followed autologous stem cell transplantation, and brentuximab vedotin exposure varied. CDR1 is DFQATT, CDR2 SNEGSKA, per germline (reference sequence). This CDR3 is built from 11 residues. V lost 0 bases and J lost 6, with 6 bases in between. The sequencing here drew on peripheral blood mononuclear cells (PBMCs), taken before the fourth cycle of nivolumab. This chain connects TRBV20-1 to TRBJ2-7; D unresolved. The receptor was isolated from a human donor with classical Hodgkin lymphoma. CDR3 sequence (DNA): TGCAGTGCTAGAGATCGCGCCGAGCAGTACTTC. Translation gives CSARDRAEQYF.